The T cell receptor (beta chain) described here comes from a study of control samples from healthy donors and cancer patients (dated by TCRdb to about 2020). From the cysteine up to the phenylalanine, the CDR3 has a length of 15 residues. The retained sequence is limited to the CDR3, 45 bases, with the frame set at the first base. Trimming takes 0 bases from V and 0 bases from J, and the germline ends sit 7 bases apart. CDR1 and CDR2, looked up from the germline V gene, are SGHRS and YFSETQ. In the case of this clone: What antigen it recognizes has not been identified. Per-base qualities were not stored, and no clone one base away is much larger.

The method behind the library was the immunoSEQ multiplex PCR assay. The clones in this table, taken by TCRdb from immuneACCESS, are in-frame only. Not every clone is retained; where verified, under half of the shortfall comes from an unresolved V gene, and the cause of the rest is unknown. This sample is represented by 260,000 or so clones; roughly 82% of them were singletons. Roughly 14% of the sample is held by the ten biggest clonotypes. The chain joins TRBV5-1 to TRBJ2-1, with the identity of the D gene unclear. This receptor was identified in a woman aged 60 to 75 with lung cancer. The sequenced sample was PBMCs. DNA sequence: TGCGCCAGCAGCTTGGTCCGCAGCTCCTACAATGAGCAGTTCTTC. Translated, it gives CASSLVRSSYNEQFF.